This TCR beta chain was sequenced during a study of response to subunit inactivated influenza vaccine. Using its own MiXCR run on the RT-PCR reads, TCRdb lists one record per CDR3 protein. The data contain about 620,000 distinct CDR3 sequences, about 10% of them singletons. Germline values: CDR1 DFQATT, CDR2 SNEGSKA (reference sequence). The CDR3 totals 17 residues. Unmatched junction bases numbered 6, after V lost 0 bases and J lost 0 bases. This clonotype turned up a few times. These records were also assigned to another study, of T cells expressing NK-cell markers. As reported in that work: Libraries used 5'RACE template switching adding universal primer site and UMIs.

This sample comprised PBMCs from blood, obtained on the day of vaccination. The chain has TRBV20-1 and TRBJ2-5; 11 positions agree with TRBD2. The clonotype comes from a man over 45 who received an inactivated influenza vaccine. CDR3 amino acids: CSARDPLAGGYQETQYF. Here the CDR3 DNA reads TGCAGTGCTAGAGATCCTCTAGCGGGGGGATACCAAGAGACCCAGTACTTC.